These 7 T cell receptor beta chains share one sample of origin, sequenced in a study of T-cell memory formation after mild COVID-19. TCRdb redid the calling of the 5' RACE reads with MiXCR, one entry per CDR3 protein. This table has 350,000 to 550,000 distinct CDR3 sequences, about 20% appearing once. Sequencing was performed on PBMCs or a T cell subset sorted from them (not recorded which). The receptors originated from a man between 18 and 29 years old who had mild COVID-19 (a few samples of this study predate the infection). Cell type and time point are not known.

This clonotype was observed at least ten times. This sequence joins TRBV11-2 and TRBJ1-2; D gene unclear. V lost 5 bases, J lost 3 bases, and 10 bases lay in between. Germline CDR1 is SGHAT and CDR2 is FQNNGV. This CDR3 has 13 amino acids. CDR3 loop: CASSQDPDYGYTF. Here the CDR3 DNA reads TGTGCCAGCAGCCAAGACCCCGACTATGGCTACACCTTC. The whole variable domain, filled in from reference TRBV11-2 and TRBJ1-2, reads EAGVAQSPRYKIIEKRQSVAFWCNPISGHATLYWYQQILGQGPKLLIQFQNNGVVDDSQLPKDRFSAERLKGVDSTLKIQPAKLEDSAVYLCASSQDPDYGYTFGSGTRLTVV.

The chain links TRBV19 to TRBJ2-4, with TRBD1 matching over 8 bases. This CDR3 has 14 residues. Trimming took 6 bases from V and 6 from J; bases not matched to a gene: 7. The germline gives CDR1 LNHDA, CDR2 SQIVND (reference sequence). In DNA form, the CDR3 reads TGTGCCAGTAGCCTCAACGACAGGGGAAACATTCAGTACTTC. Amino acids: CASSLNDRGNIQYF.

This clonotype was detected a few times. This sequence joins TRBV19 and TRBJ2-3, with D tentatively TRBD2 (6 bases). With 2 bases removed from V and 2 bases from J, the gap between germline ends came to 8 bases. There are 14 residues in the CDR3. Germline V lookup: CDR1 LNHDA, CDR2 SQIVND (reference sequence). CDR3: CASSIRDFTDTQYF. The CDR3 DNA sequence: TGTGCCAGTAGTATAAGGGACTTCACAGATACGCAGTATTTT.

This clonotype was seen more than once but under ten times. CDR3 sequence: CASSPVLNEQYF. The CDR3 coding sequence is TGTGCCAGCTCACCGGTTTTAAACGAGCAGTACTTC. The V gene is TRBV18, the J gene TRBJ2-7; no firm D call. Germline CDR1 is KGHSH and CDR2 is LQKENI. The CDR3 totals 12 residues. V was shortened by 3 bases and J by 5 bases, with 8 bases between the two germline ends.

CDR3 protein: CASSRQTGGTGELFF. CDR3 sequence (DNA): TGTGCCAGCAGTCGACAAACAGGGGGCACCGGGGAGCTGTTTTTT. This chain joins TRBV6-5 and TRBJ2-2; 8 nucleotides match TRBD1. The V segment lost 5 bases and the J segment 4 bases; nucleotides outside the gene matches: 6. CDR1 is MNHEY and CDR2 is SVGAGI in the germline V gene. The CDR3 has 15 residues.

The chain employs TRBV20-1 and TRBJ1-5, with 9 bases identical to TRBD1. Trimming at V came to 4 bases and at J to 3 bases, leaving 4 bases not matched to a gene. The CDR3 runs to 14 residues. Germline V gene sequence: CDR1 DFQATT, CDR2 SNEGSKA (reference sequence). CDR3 loop: CSATTGGTNQPQHF. CDR3 coding DNA: TGCAGTGCTACGACAGGGGGGACCAATCAGCCCCAGCATTTT.

This clonotype showed up just a few times. The V gene is TRBV9, the J gene TRBJ2-2; D might be TRBD2 (6 bases). Trimming took 4 bases from V and 9 from J, leaving 25 bases between them. The CDR3 has 17 residues. The germline V gene has CDR1 SGDLS and CDR2 YYNGEE. CDR3 residues: CASSPNRGLAFSRELFF. CDR3 bases: TGTGCCAGCAGCCCCAACCGGGGACTCGCGTTTTCGAGGGAGCTGTTTTTT. The entire variable domain, with the rest obtained from reference TRBV9 and TRBJ2-2, is as follows: DSGVTQTPKHLITATGQRVTLRCSPRSGDLSVYWYQQSLDQGLQFLIQYYNGEERAKGNILERFSAQQFPDLHSELNLSSLELGDSALYFCASSPNRGLAFSRELFFGEGSRLTVL.